The 10 T cell receptor beta chains below come from one sample, sequenced in a study of CD8 T cells in Susac syndrome. Random hexamers served to reverse transcribe about 0.5 to 1 ug RNA. TCRdb processed the immunoSEQ multiplex PCR reads anew with MiXCR; each CDR3 protein has one entry. Of hundreds of thousands of distinct CDR3 sequences in the sample, approximately 85% are singletons; the top ten hold about 0.12%. Specimen: CD8+ T cells from PBMCs. Receptors originate from a human donor with multiple sclerosis.

This rearrangement joins TRBV7-9 to TRBJ2-1; TRBD1 matches 10 bases. CDR3 length: 17 residues. Germline V gives CDR1 SEHNR, CDR2 FQNEAQ (reference sequence). The junction had 16 bases not matched to a gene; V was cut back by 5 bases and J by 9 bases. The chain's CDR3 is CASSADRGQGTSSEQFF. The CDR3 DNA follows: TGTGCCAGCAGCGCAGATAGGGGACAGGGGACCTCAAGTGAGCAGTTCTTC.

V gene TRBV5-4 combines with J gene TRBJ2-3; maybe TRBD2 (6 bases). The CDR3 length is 14 residues. The ends were cut back, 6 bases at V and 4 bases at J, with 15 bases in the middle. Looked up from germline, CDR1 is SGHNT and CDR2 is YYREEE (reference sequence). CDR3 bases: TGTGCCAGCATGGGGCTAGCGCCGCCAGATACGCAGTATTTT. Translating gives CASMGLAPPDTQYF.

The V gene is TRBV27, the J gene TRBJ2-7; 9 nucleotides match TRBD2. This CDR3 is built from 15 residues. CDR1 is MNHEY, CDR2 SMNVEV, per germline (reference sequence). V lost 6 bases to trimming and J lost 0 bases; unmatched junction nucleotides: 6. The CDR3 loop is CASRTLSGSSYEQYF. For the CDR3, the DNA is TGTGCCAGCAGGACTCTTAGCGGGAGCTCCTACGAGCAGTACTTC.

The chain uses TRBV29-1 and TRBJ2-7, with TRBD1 matching over 7 bases. V was pared by 7 bases and J by 5 bases, with 8 bases of the junction left unmatched. This CDR3 has 12 residues. The germline CDR1 and CDR2 sequences are SQVTM and ANQGSEA. CDR3: CSALTGFNEQYF. The CDR3 DNA follows: TGCAGCGCCCTGACAGGGTTCAACGAGCAGTACTTC.

V is TRBV6-5 and J is TRBJ1-2; D gene unclear. This CDR3 has 13 amino acids. Trimming took 3 bases from V and 8 from J, leaving 13 bases between them. Per the germline V gene, CDR1 is MNHEY and CDR2 is SVGAGI. Written as DNA, the CDR3 is TGTGCCAGCAGTTATTCCCCCGAGGACGGCTACACCTTC. Amino acid sequence: CASSYSPEDGYTF.

The V call is TRBV10-2, the J call TRBJ2-5; weak D call: TRBD1 (7 bases). Germline V gives CDR1 WSHSY, CDR2 SAAADI. The CDR3 is 17 residues long. V was clipped by 9 bases and J by 5 bases, with 28 bases between them. CDR3 coding DNA: TGCGCCAGTCAACCATTCGGGACAGTTCTAGGAGGGGAGACCCAGTACTTC. Translation gives CASQPFGTVLGGETQYF.

The chain has TRBV10-3 and TRBJ2-7; 9 bases match TRBD1. The CDR3 consists of 14 residues. The J segment lost 2 bases and the V segment lost 3 bases, leaving 2 bases of the junction unmatched. The germline gives CDR1 ENHRY, CDR2 SYGVKD. In DNA, the CDR3 is TGTGCCATCAGTGAAAGGGACAGGGCCTACGAGCAGTACTTC. Amino acid sequence: CAISERDRAYEQYF.

This sequence joins TRBV28 and TRBJ2-2; 11 nucleotides match TRBD1. CDR1 and CDR2 from the germline V gene are MDHEN and SYDVKM. With V trimmed by 10 bases and J by 3 bases, 10 bases remained unmatched. The CDR3 has 16 residues. The CDR3 loop reads CATPPGQGEYTGELFF. As DNA, the CDR3 is TGTGCCACCCCCCCGGGACAGGGGGAATACACCGGGGAGCTGTTTTTT.

This clonotype came up once. This chain uses TRBV28 with TRBJ1-2, with 11 bases fitting TRBD1. Germline values: CDR1 MDHEN, CDR2 SYDVKM. V shed 5 bases and J 1 base; nucleotides not matched to a gene: 6. The CDR3 consists of 16 residues. CDR3 coding DNA: TGTGCCAGCAGTCTCCGGGACAGGGGGGTTAACTATGGCTACACCTTC. Protein: CASSLRDRGVNYGYTF.

V usage is TRBV27 and J usage is TRBJ1-5, with TRBD1 as a possible D gene (5 bases). The CDR3 covers 14 residues. V was clipped by 2 bases and J by 5 bases, with 10 bases between them. Germline CDR1 reads MNHEY; CDR2 reads SMNVEV (reference sequence). CDR3 residues: CASSLGGTHQPQHF. The DNA of the CDR3 is TGTGCCAGCAGTTTAGGGGGAACCCATCAGCCCCAGCATTTT.